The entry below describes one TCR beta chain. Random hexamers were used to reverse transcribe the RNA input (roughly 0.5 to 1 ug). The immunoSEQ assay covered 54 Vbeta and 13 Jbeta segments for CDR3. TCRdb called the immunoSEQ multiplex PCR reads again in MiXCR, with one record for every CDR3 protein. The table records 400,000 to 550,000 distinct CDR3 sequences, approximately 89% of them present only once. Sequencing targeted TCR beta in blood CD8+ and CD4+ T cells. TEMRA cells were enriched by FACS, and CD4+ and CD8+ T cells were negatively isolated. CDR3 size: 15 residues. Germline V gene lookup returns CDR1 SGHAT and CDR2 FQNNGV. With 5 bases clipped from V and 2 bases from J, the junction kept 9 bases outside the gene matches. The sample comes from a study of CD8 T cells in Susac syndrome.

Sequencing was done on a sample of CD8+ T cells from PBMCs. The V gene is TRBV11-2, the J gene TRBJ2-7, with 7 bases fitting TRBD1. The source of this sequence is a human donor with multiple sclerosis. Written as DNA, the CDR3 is TGTGCCAGCAGCACCCCAGCCGGGACAGCCTACGAGCAGTACTTC. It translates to CASSTPAGTAYEQYF.